Shown below are 30 T cell receptor beta chains from a single sample sequenced in a study of blood T cells in healthy people across ages. The authors ran a second PCR of 7 to 11 cycles using a sample-barcoded 5' primer and a J-beta primer mix. Via MiXCR, TCRdb re-called the 5' RACE reads, giving one row per CDR3 protein. The sample lists around 1.5 million distinct CDR3 sequences; approximately 32% were seen once. The sequenced sample consisted of blood. These receptors all stem from a woman aged 25-40 years in good health.

The rearrangement uses TRBV28 and TRBJ2-7; the D call may be TRBD1 or TRBD2 (5 bases each). Looked up from germline, CDR1 is MDHEN and CDR2 is SYDVKM. The CDR3 totals 14 residues. V was pared by 5 bases and J by 4 bases, with 15 bases between. DNA of the CDR3: TGTGCCAGCAGTACCCCGGGACGGTCATACGAGCAGTACTTC. It encodes CASSTPGRSYEQYF.

This clonotype was picked up many times. V is TRBV12-3 or TRBV12-4 and J is TRBJ2-1; 10 bases are a match to TRBD2. This CDR3 spans 15 amino acids. V shed 0 bases, J shed 6 bases, and the junction held 2 bases outside the gene matches. The CDR3 coding sequence is TGTGCCAGCAGTTTAGCGCTAGCGGGAGTCAATGAGCAGTTCTTC. Translating it yields CASSLALAGVNEQFF.

Note on this clonotype: Its ends do not fully match the called genes, so a read error is possible. This chain joins TRBV11-2 and TRBJ2-1; tentative D call: TRBD1 (7 bases). The germline V gene has CDR1 SGHAT and CDR2 FQNNGV. This CDR3 has 15 amino acids. CDR3 in amino acids: CASSFPGGSARVQLF. The CDR3 coding sequence is TGTGCCAGCAGCTTCCCAGGGGGGTCGGCCCGGGTGCAGTTATTC.

This clonotype was counted only a few times. The gene calls are TRBV27 and TRBJ2-3; unclear D gene. V lost 5 bases to trimming and J lost 0 bases, with 18 bases between them. Germline CDR1 is MNHEY and CDR2 is SMNVEV (reference sequence). The CDR3 length is 17 residues. This CDR3 is CASSRTTRHLSTDTQYF. The CDR3, as DNA: TGTGCCAGCAGTCGCACGACACGGCACCTTAGCACAGATACGCAGTATTTT.

The chain combines TRBV21-1 with TRBJ1-4; TRBD1, the D gene given by the table, was not confirmed from the DNA. TRBV21-1 constitutes a pseudogene. CDR3 size: 15 residues. CDR3 loop: CASSRGTGNNEKLFF. CDR3 DNA sequence: TGTGCCAGCAGTCGCGGGACAGGGAATAACGAAAAACTGTTTTTT.

This clonotype has only a few counts. The gene calls are TRBV11-2 and TRBJ2-1, with 10 nucleotides matching TRBD2. CDR1 is SGHAT and CDR2 is FQNNGV in the germline V gene. The CDR3 length is 16 residues. V dropped 2 bases and J dropped 4; count of bases not matched to a gene: 5. Here the CDR3 DNA reads TGTGCCAGCAGCTTATCTGGGACTAGCGAATACAATGAGCAGTTCTTC. It specifies CASSLSGTSEYNEQFF.

This clonotype was observed a few times. A junction end diverges from the germline sequence, so it may reflect a read error. This chain uses TRBV25-1 with TRBJ2-6; D is unclear. Germline CDR1 MGHDK, CDR2 SYGVNS. The CDR3 runs 12 residues. CDR3 DNA: TGTGCCTGCAGATATGGGGCCAACGTCCTGACTTTC. Translation gives CACRYGANVLTF.

A few counts support this clonotype. V usage is TRBV20-1 and J usage is TRBJ1-2; a possible D gene is TRBD1 (5 bases). The CDR3 length is 15 residues. CDR1 and CDR2 from the germline V gene are DFQATT and SNEGSKA (reference sequence). V was clipped by 1 base and J by 3 bases, with 15 bases between them. This chain's CDR3 is CSARVFQGSDYGYTF. For the CDR3, the DNA is TGCAGTGCTAGAGTTTTTCAGGGTTCCGACTATGGCTACACCTTC.

The chain couples TRBV2 to TRBJ1-2; D unclear. V was cut by 9 bases and J by 2 bases, with 10 bases left in between. CDR3 length equals 12 residues. CDR1 SNHLY and CDR2 FYNNEI come from the germline V gene. The CDR3 DNA is TGTGCCAGAGAAGACATAAACTATGGCTACACCTTC. The encoded protein is CAREDINYGYTF.

The chain combines TRBV3-1 with TRBJ2-7; D possibly corresponds to TRBD2 (5 bases). Germline CDR1 reads LGHDT; CDR2 reads YNNKEL (reference sequence). The CDR3 is 18 amino acids. V was trimmed by 0 bases and J by 6 bases, leaving 24 bases between them. Here the CDR3 DNA reads TGTGCCAGCAGCCAAGATAAAGGAGGTAGGCTAGCCCGATCCGAGCAGTACTTC. This gives the protein CASSQDKGGRLARSEQYF.

The chain carries TRBV7-9 and TRBJ2-3, with D hard to call. CDR3 length: 14 residues. Trimming took off 0 bases at V and 2 bases at J, with 6 bases between the two ends. The germline V gene encodes CDR1 SEHNR and CDR2 FQNEAQ (reference sequence). CDR3 nucleotides: TGTGCCAGCAGCTTAGCCTCTCTCACAGATACGCAGTATTTT. This sequence encodes CASSLASLTDTQYF.

This chain links TRBV6-1 with TRBJ2-1; 12 bases agree with TRBD1. J lost 6 bases, V lost 7 bases, and 16 bases had no gene match. Germline CDR1 is MNHNS and CDR2 is SASEGT. This CDR3 has 18 residues. CDR3 sequence reads: CASNIGTGGEPSRNEQFF. In DNA form, the CDR3 reads TGTGCCAGCAATATAGGGACAGGGGGCGAACCCTCCCGCAATGAGCAGTTCTTC.

The rearrangement links TRBV7-9 to TRBJ2-2; maybe TRBD1 (6 bases). The CDR3 sequence is 16 residues long. Germline CDR1 is SEHNR and CDR2 is FQNEAQ (reference sequence). V shed 5 bases and J shed 3 bases, with 16 bases lying between them. The CDR3 nucleotides are TGTGCCAGCAGCCCATTCAAGGGGGTGGACACCGGGGAGCTGTTTTTT. Translating it yields CASSPFKGVDTGELFF.

This clonotype came up many times. CDR3 loop: CASSPLGQGIGVTQYF. The DNA for the CDR3 is TGCGCCAGCAGCCCCCTCGGACAGGGGATCGGTGTGACCCAGTACTTC. V usage is TRBV4-1 and J usage is TRBJ2-5, with TRBD1 matching 9 bases. The junction had 13 bases not matched to a gene; V was cut back by 4 bases and J by 7 bases. The CDR3 spans 16 residues. Germline CDR1 is MGHRA and CDR2 is YSYEKL.

This chain links TRBV20-1 with TRBJ1-2; D is uncertain. CDR1 DFQATT and CDR2 SNEGSKA come from the germline V gene (reference sequence). The CDR3 has 13 amino acids. V lost 4 bases and J 4 bases, leaving 13 bases between the germline ends. The CDR3 DNA reads TGCAGTGCTAAGGACCCGAGGTTCTATGGCTACACCTTC. It yields the protein CSAKDPRFYGYTF.

This clonotype was observed at least ten times. V is TRBV12-3 or TRBV12-4 and J is TRBJ2-5, with D possibly being TRBD2 (6 bases). V was clipped by 8 bases and J by 2 bases, with 12 bases between them. The CDR3 covers 13 residues. The CDR3 DNA reads TGTGCCAGCGGCTCTAGCGCGCAAGAGACCCAGTACTTC. Amino acid sequence: CASGSSAQETQYF.

This clonotype came up many times. This chain uses TRBV3-1 with TRBJ1-2, with D maybe TRBD1 (5 bases). The CDR3 spans 12 residues. Looked up from germline, CDR1 is LGHDT and CDR2 is YNNKEL (reference sequence). V was pared by 0 bases and J by 7 bases, with 6 bases between. This CDR3 is CASSQEGGGYTF. Here the CDR3 DNA reads TGTGCCAGCAGCCAAGAGGGGGGTGGCTACACCTTC.

Many counts were recorded for this clonotype. The chain is built from TRBV27 and TRBJ2-7; D is uncertain. CDR1 is MNHEY and CDR2 is SMNVEV in the germline V gene (reference sequence). The CDR3 runs to 15 residues. V was pared by 0 bases and J by 0 bases, with 9 bases between. CDR3 protein: CASSLSRDSSYEQYF. In nucleotides, the CDR3 is TGTGCCAGCAGTTTATCTAGGGATAGCTCCTACGAGCAGTACTTC.

This clonotype has only a few counts. V gene TRBV12-3 or TRBV12-4 combines with J gene TRBJ1-1; unclear D gene. The length of the CDR3 is 17 residues. Trimming removed 5 bases at V and 1 base at J, with 20 bases between. CDR3 sequence reads: CASSPTLGQKENTEAFF. The CDR3 region has the DNA TGTGCCAGCAGTCCCACCTTAGGGCAAAAGGAGAACACTGAAGCTTTCTTT.

The J gene is TRBJ2-1, the V gene TRBV5-5; D gene uncertain. The V end lost 0 bases, the J end lost 8 bases, and 6 bases lay between the germline ends. The CDR3 contains 12 residues. The germline CDR1 and CDR2 sequences are SGHKS and YYEKEE (reference sequence). CDR3 sequence: CASSLVWDEQFF. For the CDR3, the DNA is TGTGCCAGCAGCTTGGTTTGGGATGAGCAGTTCTTC.

The chain couples TRBV30 to TRBJ1-5, with TRBD1 identical over 7 bases. The CDR3 has 14 amino acids. Per germline, CDR1 GTSNPN and CDR2 SVGIG (reference sequence). V lost 3 bases to trimming and J lost 7 bases; unmatched junction nucleotides: 9. CDR3 sequence reads: CAWRGDRAGQPQHF. In DNA form, the CDR3 reads TGTGCCTGGAGGGGAGACAGGGCCGGGCAGCCCCAGCATTTT.

This clonotype was recorded a few times. The chain couples TRBV10-3 to TRBJ1-5, with D uncertain. The CDR3 has 14 residues. Germline V lookup: CDR1 ENHRY, CDR2 SYGVKD. Trimming took 8 bases from V and 0 from J, leaving 11 bases between them. CDR3 loop: CAISGIASNQPQHF. CDR3 DNA: TGTGCCATCTCGGGGATCGCTAGCAATCAGCCCCAGCATTTT.

This chain connects TRBV7-9 to TRBJ2-7, with TRBD2 identical over 7 bases. Germline V gene sequence: CDR1 SEHNR, CDR2 FQNEAQ (reference sequence). V dropped 5 bases and J dropped 0; count of bases not matched to a gene: 13. This CDR3 region has 17 residues. As DNA, the CDR3 is TGTGCCAGCAGCCCGGGGGGTGAGGGAGACTTCTCCTACGAGCAGTACTTC. This translates into CASSPGGEGDFSYEQYF.

This clonotype was counted a few times. The chain recombines TRBV3-1 with TRBJ2-5; 9 nucleotides align to TRBD1. J gave up 1 base and V 1 base, and 4 bases lay outside the gene matches. Looked up from germline, CDR1 is LGHDT and CDR2 is YNNKEL (reference sequence). The CDR3 length is 16 residues. The CDR3 DNA sequence: TGTGCCAGCAGCCAAGTAGTACAGGGGGCCCAAGAGACCCAGTACTTC. This codes for CASSQVVQGAQETQYF.

V usage is TRBV20-1 and J usage is TRBJ2-4; D is uncertain. Germline CDR1 reads DFQATT; CDR2 reads SNEGSKA (reference sequence). The CDR3 runs to 13 residues. With 6 bases removed from V and 2 bases from J, the gap between germline ends came to 11 bases. The CDR3 region has the DNA TGCAGTGCAGGATCTCAATCCAAAAACATTCAGTACTTC. Its translation: CSAGSQSKNIQYF.

A note on this clonotype: At one end the junction does not follow the germline gene, possibly because of a read error. The chain carries TRBV12-3 or TRBV12-4 and TRBJ1-2, with 8 bases identical to TRBD1. This CDR3 spans 15 amino acids. DNA for the CDR3: TGTGCCAGCAGTTTAAGTCAGGGGGCTAAGTATGGCTACACCTTC. Protein: CASSLSQGAKYGYTF.

This clonotype was picked up a small number of times. V gene TRBV24-1 combines with J gene TRBJ2-5; unclear D gene. Trimming cost V 5 bases and J 1 base, with 13 bases left between them. The CDR3 length is 15 residues. CDR1 and CDR2 (germline): KGHDR, SFDVKD. The CDR3 here is CATSAALGPQETQYF. The DNA of the CDR3 is TGTGCCACCAGTGCCGCCTTGGGCCCCCAAGAGACCCAGTACTTC.

This clonotype was seen a few times. V and J are TRBV20-1 and TRBJ2-5; TRBD2 aligns across 14 bases. The germline V gene has CDR1 DFQATT and CDR2 SNEGSKA (reference sequence). Losses at the gene ends were 6 bases for V and 5 bases for J; bases not matched to a gene: 8. The CDR3 extends over 15 amino acids. CDR3 sequence (DNA): TGCAGTGCCACCGGGACTAGCGGGAGAAAGGAGACCCAGTACTTC. It codes for CSATGTSGRKETQYF.

This chain links TRBV18 with TRBJ2-3, with D possibly TRBD1 on 6 matching bases. CDR1 is KGHSH and CDR2 is LQKENI in the germline V gene. V lost 1 base and J 12 bases, leaving 23 bases between the germline ends. This CDR3 region has 16 residues. The CDR3 protein is CASSPHGPGQGQSQYF. The CDR3 bases are TGTGCCAGCTCACCACATGGCCCCGGTCAGGGACAATCACAGTATTTT.

In this sample, this clonotype turned up a few times. The chain is built from TRBV4-2 and TRBJ2-3; TRBD2 agrees at 8 bases. V lost 3 bases to trimming and J lost 4 bases; unmatched junction nucleotides: 12. Germline V CDR1 and CDR2: LGHNA, YNFKEQ. This CDR3 has 17 residues. CDR3 coding DNA: TGTGCCAGCAGCCAGGAATCAAGCGGGAGCGAGGCAGATACGCAGTATTTT. Translated: CASSQESSGSEADTQYF.